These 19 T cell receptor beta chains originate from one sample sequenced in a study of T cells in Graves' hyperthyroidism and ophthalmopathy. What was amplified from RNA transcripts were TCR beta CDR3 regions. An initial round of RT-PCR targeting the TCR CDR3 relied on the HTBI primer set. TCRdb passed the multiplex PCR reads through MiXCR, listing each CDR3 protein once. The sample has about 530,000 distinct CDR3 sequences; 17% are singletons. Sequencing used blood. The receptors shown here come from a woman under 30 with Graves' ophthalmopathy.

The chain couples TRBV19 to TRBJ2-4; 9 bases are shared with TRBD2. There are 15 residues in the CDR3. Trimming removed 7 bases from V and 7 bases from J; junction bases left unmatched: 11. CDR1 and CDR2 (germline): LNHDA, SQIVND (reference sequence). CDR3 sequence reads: CASTPIAGVRNIQYF. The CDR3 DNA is TGTGCCAGTACCCCTATAGCGGGAGTTCGTAACATTCAGTACTTC.

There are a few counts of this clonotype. The CDR3, as DNA: TGTGCCTGGAGCGAGGGGTTTGGCTATGGCTACACCTTC. Protein: CAWSEGFGYGYTF. The chain uses TRBV30 and TRBJ1-2, with D perhaps matching TRBD1 (5 bases). The germline gives CDR1 GTSNPN, CDR2 SVGIG (reference sequence). There are 13 residues in the CDR3. The V end was cut by 3 bases, the J end by 4 bases, with 12 bases between.

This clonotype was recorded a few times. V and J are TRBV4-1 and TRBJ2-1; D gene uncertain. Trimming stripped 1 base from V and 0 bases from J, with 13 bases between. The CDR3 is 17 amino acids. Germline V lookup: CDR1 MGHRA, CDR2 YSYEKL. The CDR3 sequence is CASSQGARGGSYNEQFF. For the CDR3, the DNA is TGCGCCAGCAGCCAAGGGGCTCGCGGTGGCTCCTACAATGAGCAGTTCTTC.

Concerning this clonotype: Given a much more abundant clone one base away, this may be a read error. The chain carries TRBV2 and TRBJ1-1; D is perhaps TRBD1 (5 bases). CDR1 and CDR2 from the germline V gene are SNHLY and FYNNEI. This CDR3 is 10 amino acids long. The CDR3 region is CTSSTAEAFF. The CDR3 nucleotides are TGTACCAGCTCGACAGCTGAAGCTTTCTTT.

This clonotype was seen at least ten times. The CDR3 DNA reads as TGTGCCAGCAGTGCGGGACAGGACTCCTACGAGCAGTACTTC. Amino acid sequence: CASSAGQDSYEQYF. J is TRBJ2-7 and V is TRBV2; 8 nucleotides match TRBD1. Trimming at V came to 4 bases and at J to 0 bases, leaving 2 bases not matched to a gene. Germline V CDR1 and CDR2: SNHLY, FYNNEI. The CDR3 totals 14 residues.

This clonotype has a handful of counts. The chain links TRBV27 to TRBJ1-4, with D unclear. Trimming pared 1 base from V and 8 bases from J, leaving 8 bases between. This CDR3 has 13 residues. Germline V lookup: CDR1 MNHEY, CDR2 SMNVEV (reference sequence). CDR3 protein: CASSLFLYEKLFF. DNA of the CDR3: TGTGCCAGCAGTTTATTTCTTTACGAAAAACTGTTTTTT. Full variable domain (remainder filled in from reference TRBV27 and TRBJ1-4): EAQVTQNPRYLITVTGKKLTVTCSQNMNHEYMSWYRQDPGLGLRQIYYSMNVEVTDKGDVPEGYKVSRKEKRNFPLILESPSPNQTSLYFCASSLFLYEKLFFGSGTQLSVL.

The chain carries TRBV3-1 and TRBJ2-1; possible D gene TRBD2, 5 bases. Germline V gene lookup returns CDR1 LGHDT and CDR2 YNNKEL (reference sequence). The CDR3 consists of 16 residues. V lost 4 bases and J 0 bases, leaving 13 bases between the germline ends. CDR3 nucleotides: TGTGCCAGCAGCCGAGGGAGCGGAAGCTCCTACAATGAGCAGTTCTTC. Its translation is CASSRGSGSSYNEQFF.

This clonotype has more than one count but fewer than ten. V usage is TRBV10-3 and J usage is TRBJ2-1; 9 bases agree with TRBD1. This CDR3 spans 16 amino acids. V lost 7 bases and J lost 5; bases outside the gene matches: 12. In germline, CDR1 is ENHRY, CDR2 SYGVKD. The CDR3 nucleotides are TGTGCCATCACTACGAGTCCGGGACAGGGTAACAATGAGCAGTTCTTC. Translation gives CAITTSPGQGNNEQFF.

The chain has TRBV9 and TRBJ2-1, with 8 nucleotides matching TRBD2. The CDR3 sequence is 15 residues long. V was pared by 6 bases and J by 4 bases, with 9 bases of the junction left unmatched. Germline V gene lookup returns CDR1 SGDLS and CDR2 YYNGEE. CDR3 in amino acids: CASTKAGTSYNEQFF. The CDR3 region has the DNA TGTGCCAGCACCAAGGCCGGGACTAGTTACAATGAGCAGTTCTTC.

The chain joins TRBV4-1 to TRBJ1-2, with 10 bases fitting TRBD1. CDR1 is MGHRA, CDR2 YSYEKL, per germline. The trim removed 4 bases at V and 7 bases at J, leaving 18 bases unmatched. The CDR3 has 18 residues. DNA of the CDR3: TGCGCCAGCAGCCCTCAAGGTGGACAGGGGGTTTTGCTCGGTGGCTACACCTTC. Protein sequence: CASSPQGGQGVLLGGYTF.

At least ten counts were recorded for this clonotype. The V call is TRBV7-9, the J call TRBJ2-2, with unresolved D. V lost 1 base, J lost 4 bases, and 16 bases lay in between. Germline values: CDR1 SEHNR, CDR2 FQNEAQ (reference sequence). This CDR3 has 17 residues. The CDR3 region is CASSLDRGAPGTGELFF. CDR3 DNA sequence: TGTGCCAGCAGCTTAGATCGCGGAGCGCCGGGCACCGGGGAGCTGTTTTTT.

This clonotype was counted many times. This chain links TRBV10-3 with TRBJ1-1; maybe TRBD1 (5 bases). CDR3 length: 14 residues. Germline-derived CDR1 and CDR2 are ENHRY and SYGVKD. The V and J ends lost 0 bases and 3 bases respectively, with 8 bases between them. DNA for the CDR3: TGTGCCATCAGTGAGTCGATGGGGGACACTGAAGCTTTCTTT. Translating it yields CAISESMGDTEAFF.

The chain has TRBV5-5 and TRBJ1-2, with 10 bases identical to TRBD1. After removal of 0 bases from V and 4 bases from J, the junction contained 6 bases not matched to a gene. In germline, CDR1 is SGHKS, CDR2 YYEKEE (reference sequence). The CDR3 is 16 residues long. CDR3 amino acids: CASSLAGTGELYGYTF. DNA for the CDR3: TGTGCCAGCAGCTTGGCTGGGACAGGGGAACTCTATGGCTACACCTTC.

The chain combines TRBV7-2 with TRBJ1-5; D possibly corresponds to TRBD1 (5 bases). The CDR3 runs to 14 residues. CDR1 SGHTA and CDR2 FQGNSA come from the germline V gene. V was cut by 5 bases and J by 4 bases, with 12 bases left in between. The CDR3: CASSQDGGNQPQHF. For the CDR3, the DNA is TGTGCCAGCAGCCAGGACGGGGGTAATCAGCCCCAGCATTTT.

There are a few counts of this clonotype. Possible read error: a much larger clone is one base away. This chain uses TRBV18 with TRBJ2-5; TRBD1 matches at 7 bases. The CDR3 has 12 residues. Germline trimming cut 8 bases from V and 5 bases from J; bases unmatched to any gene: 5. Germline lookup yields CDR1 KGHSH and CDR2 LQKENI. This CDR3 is CASSEGAETQYF. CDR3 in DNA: TGTGCCAGCAGTGAGGGGGCGGAGACCCAGTACTTC.

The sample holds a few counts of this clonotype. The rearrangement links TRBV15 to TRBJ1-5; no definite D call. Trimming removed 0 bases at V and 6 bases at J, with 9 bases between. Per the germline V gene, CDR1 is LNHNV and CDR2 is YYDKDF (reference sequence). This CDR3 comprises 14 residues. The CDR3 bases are TGTGCCACCAGCAGAGAGGCATACCTTCAGCCCCAGCATTTT. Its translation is CATSREAYLQPQHF.

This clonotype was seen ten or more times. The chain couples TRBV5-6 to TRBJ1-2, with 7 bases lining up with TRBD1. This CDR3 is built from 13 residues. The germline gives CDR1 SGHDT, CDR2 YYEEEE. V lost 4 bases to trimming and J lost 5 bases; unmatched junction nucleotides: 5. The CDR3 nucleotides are TGTGCCAGCAGCGAGGGGGCAGGGTATGGCTACACCTTC. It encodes CASSEGAGYGYTF.

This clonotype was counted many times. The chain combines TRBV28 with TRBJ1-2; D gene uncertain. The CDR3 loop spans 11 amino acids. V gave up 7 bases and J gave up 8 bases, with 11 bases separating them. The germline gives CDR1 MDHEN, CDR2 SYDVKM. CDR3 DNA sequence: TGTGCCAGCACCTCTCTCGGGGGCTACACCTTC. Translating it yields CASTSLGGYTF.

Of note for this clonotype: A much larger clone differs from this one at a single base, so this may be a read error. CDR3 sequence: CASSLEGWGGEQYF. The CDR3, as DNA: TGTGCCAGCAGCTTGGAGGGATGGGGTGGTGAGCAGTACTTC. The V and J genes are TRBV5-5 and TRBJ2-7; D is unclear. This CDR3 spans 14 amino acids. Germline V gene sequence: CDR1 SGHKS, CDR2 YYEKEE (reference sequence). The ends were cut back, 0 bases at V and 7 bases at J, with 14 bases in the middle.